The rows below give T cell receptor beta chains drawn from one sample of a study of CD8+CD57+ T cells in acquired aplastic anemia. TCRdb used MiXCR to reprocess the reads, holding one entry per CDR3 protein. Of 150,000 to 200,000 distinct CDR3 sequences in the sample, 40% to 55% were seen once. Material: sorted CD4+, CD8+, or CD8+CD57+ T cells (not recorded which) from PBMCs. The receptors derive from a human donor with aplastic anemia. CDR3s include the opening cysteine and the closing phenylalanine or tryptophan. D genes are given only for firm matches. Expanded clones are given a class, and other clones once, few, many or no size at all.

>TRBV6-1|TRBD1|TRBJ1-6|many
CASSSQGSRGSPLHF
TGTGCCAGCAGTTCACAGGGGAGCAGGGGTTCACCCCTCCACTTT
>TRBV10-1|TRBD2|TRBJ2-2|NA
CASSESGSGRSNTGELFF
TGCGCCAGCAGTGAGTCAGGCAGCGGGAGGTCGAACACCGGGGAGCTGTTTTTT
>TRBV20-1|TRBD1|TRBJ1-6|NA
CSAFIQGYNSPLHF
TGCAGTGCTTTTATACAGGGGTACAATTCACCCCTCCACTTT
>TRBV6-5|NA|TRBJ2-5|many
CASSYSTWNQETQYF
TGTGCCAGCAGTTACTCGACGTGGAATCAAGAGACCCAGTACTTC
>TRBV5-1|TRBD2|TRBJ2-3|few
CASSPSGGEQYF
TGCGCCAGCAGCCCCAGCGGGGGTGAGCAGTATTTT
>TRBV12-3/TRBV12-4|NA|TRBJ1-3|many
CASSTYSSGNTIYF
TGTGCCAGCAGTACCTACAGCTCTGGAAACACCATATATTTT
>TRBV5-1|NA|TRBJ1-2|many
CASTPEGMGAYGYTF
TGCGCCAGCACCCCGGAGGGGATGGGGGCCTATGGCTACACCTTC
>TRBV10-3|TRBD1|TRBJ2-6|NA
CAISEEGSGQGGRTTF
TGTGCCATCAGTGAAGAGGGCTCGGGACAGGGAGGCCGAACTACTTTC
>TRBV7-3|NA|TRBJ2-2|many
CASRKGGREGGTGELFF
TGTGCCAGCAGGAAGGGGGGAAGGGAAGGAGGCACCGGGGAGCTGTTTTTT
>TRBV29-1|TRBD2|TRBJ2-1|NA
CSVNYGLAAGNEQFF
TGCAGCGTGAACTACGGACTAGCGGCGGGGAATGAGCAGTTCTTC